This passage covers 18 T cell receptor beta chains from one sample sequenced in a study of early T cells in non-severe SARS-CoV-2 infection. TCRdb reanalysed the 5' RACE reads using MiXCR and keeps one entry per CDR3 protein. The sample gives about 110,000 distinct CDR3 sequences, over 9.5% of which show up once; around 3.7% is in the top ten. Sequenced here: whole blood, sampled at baseline. The receptors were gathered from an adult who was a healthcare worker with PCR-confirmed SARS-CoV-2 infection or an uninfected control (not recorded which).

The table lists this clonotype with a few counts. The genes are TRBV12-3 or TRBV12-4 and TRBJ2-3; 7 positions match TRBD2. The V segment lost 6 bases and the J segment 3 bases; nucleotides outside the gene matches: 18. CDR3 length: 18 amino acids. The CDR3 coding sequence is TGTGCCAGCAGCCACTCCGCCGGGACTACCATGGGGACAGATACGCAGTATTTT. This gives the protein CASSHSAGTTMGTDTQYF.

The table lists this clonotype with many counts. The J gene is TRBJ2-7, the V gene TRBV6-5; possibly TRBD1 for D (5 bases). The CDR3 sequence is 13 residues long. The germline V gene has CDR1 MNHEY and CDR2 SVGAGI. V shed 5 bases and J shed 4 bases, with 12 bases lying between them. The CDR3 spells CASSQGPEYEQYF. In nucleotides, the CDR3 is TGTGCCAGCAGTCAGGGCCCGGAATACGAGCAGTACTTC.

This chain joins TRBV5-1 and TRBJ2-1; D is undetermined. Germline V lookup: CDR1 SGHRS, CDR2 YFSETQ. This CDR3 is built from 12 residues. V lost 4 bases, J lost 9 bases, and 11 bases lay in between. The CDR3 is CASSLQSVEQFF. The CDR3 region has the DNA TGCGCCAGCAGCCTGCAGTCCGTTGAGCAGTTCTTC.

This clonotype was counted ten times or more. The gene calls are TRBV3-1 and TRBJ1-1; D is uncertain. The germline gives CDR1 LGHDT, CDR2 YNNKEL (reference sequence). The CDR3 has 13 amino acids. The ends were cut back, 3 bases at V and 2 bases at J, with 7 bases in the middle. The chain's CDR3 is CASSHGGNTEAFF. CDR3 DNA sequence: TGTGCCAGCAGCCACGGAGGAAACACTGAAGCTTTCTTT.

This clonotype has just a few counts. The chain recombines TRBV20-1 with TRBJ1-1, with D possibly matching TRBD1 (6 bases). Trimming removed 6 bases from V and 4 bases from J, with 15 bases in between. The CDR3 runs to 13 residues. Per germline, CDR1 DFQATT and CDR2 SNEGSKA (reference sequence). The CDR3 DNA reads as TGCAGTGCGAACAGGGTAGTGGGCACTGAAGCTTTCTTT. The encoded protein is CSANRVVGTEAFF.

The chain recombines TRBV29-1 with TRBJ2-5, with TRBD2 matching over 9 bases. This CDR3 is built from 14 residues. Per germline, CDR1 SQVTM and CDR2 ANQGSEA. Unmatched junction bases numbered 7, after V lost 4 bases and J lost 4 bases. CDR3 nucleotide sequence: TGCAGCGTTGTATGGCTAGCGGGGCGAGAGACCCAGTACTTC. Translation: CSVVWLAGRETQYF.

A few counts support this clonotype. The V call is TRBV27, the J call TRBJ1-4; no reliable D call. V was trimmed by 3 bases and J by 0 bases, leaving 11 bases between them. The V gene's germline CDR1 is MNHEY and CDR2 SMNVEV (reference sequence). The CDR3 is 16 residues long. The CDR3 bases are TGTGCCAGCAGTTTTATGGGTGCTGCAACTAATGAAAAACTGTTTTTT. Amino acids: CASSFMGAATNEKLFF.

With regard to this clonotype: A junction end diverges from the germline sequence, so it may reflect a read error. The gene calls are TRBV12-3 or TRBV12-4 and TRBJ1-1; D call uncertain. This CDR3 is built from 14 residues. The DNA of the CDR3 is TGTGCCAGCAGTTTCAGACAAGTGAAAACTGAAGCTTTCTTT. Its protein product is CASSFRQVKTEAFF.

The chain recombines TRBV24-1 with TRBJ2-1, with 9 positions matching TRBD2. The CDR3 is 16 amino acids. V lost 6 bases to trimming and J lost 0 bases; unmatched junction nucleotides: 5. The V gene's germline CDR1 is KGHDR and CDR2 SFDVKD. CDR3 in amino acids: CATSPAGGFSYNEQFF. The CDR3 DNA sequence: TGTGCCACCAGTCCAGCGGGAGGATTCTCCTACAATGAGCAGTTCTTC.

The chain links TRBV6-5 to TRBJ2-1, with 16 bases aligning to TRBD2. Germline trimming cut 2 bases from V and 0 bases from J; bases unmatched to any gene: 7. Germline loops: CDR1 MNHEY, CDR2 SVGAGI. This CDR3 is built from 20 residues. The CDR3 sequence: CASSYRPGLAGGTSYNEQFF. CDR3 nucleotide sequence: TGTGCCAGCAGTTACCGACCGGGACTAGCGGGAGGGACCTCCTACAATGAGCAGTTCTTC.

V is TRBV4-1 and J is TRBJ1-2; possible D gene TRBD1, 5 bases. CDR1 and CDR2 (germline): MGHRA, YSYEKL. V dropped 0 bases and J dropped 5 bases, with 7 bases sitting between them. The CDR3 has 13 residues. For the CDR3, the DNA is TGCGCCAGCAGCCAAGACCAGGGTTATGGCTACACCTTC. It encodes CASSQDQGYGYTF.

This clonotype was recorded at least ten times. CDR3 coding DNA: TGTGCCAGCAGCTTTGGAGTGACAGGGGTCATCCACGAGCAGTACTTC. It translates to CASSFGVTGVIHEQYF. The chain carries TRBV7-6 and TRBJ2-7, with TRBD1 matching 8 bases. The CDR3 is 16 residues long. The V gene end was trimmed by 3 bases and the J gene end by 5 bases; junction bases not matched to a gene: 12. Looked up from germline, CDR1 is SGHVS and CDR2 is FNYEAQ. Full variable domain (remainder filled in from reference TRBV7-6 and TRBJ2-7): GAGVSQSPRYKVTKRGQDVALRCDPISGHVSLYWYRQALGQGPEFLTYFNYEAQQDKSGLPNDRFSAERPEGSISTLTIQRTEQRDSAMYRCASSFGVTGVIHEQYFGPGTRLTVT.

The rearrangement links TRBV29-1 to TRBJ1-1; perhaps TRBD1 as D (5 bases). Germline V CDR1 and CDR2: SQVTM, ANQGSEA. The ends were cut back, 6 bases at V and 2 bases at J, with 10 bases in the middle. The CDR3 sequence is 12 residues long. The chain's CDR3 is CSVARDNTEAFF. The CDR3 DNA is TGCAGCGTCGCCCGGGACAACACTGAAGCTTTCTTT.

This clonotype was seen ten or more times. The chain is built from TRBV2 and TRBJ1-1; possibly TRBD1 for D (6 bases). The V gene lost 7 bases and the J gene lost 4 bases, with 13 bases spanning the gap. The CDR3 spans 13 residues. Germline lookup yields CDR1 SNHLY and CDR2 FYNNEI. The chain's CDR3 is CASTGERGTEAFF. The CDR3 DNA follows: TGTGCCAGCACAGGGGAAAGGGGCACTGAAGCTTTCTTT.

The table lists this clonotype with a few counts. The J gene is TRBJ1-4, the V gene TRBV6-2 or TRBV6-3; TRBD1 might be the D (5 bases). Trimming left V 0 bases short and J 6 bases short, with 11 bases between. CDR3 length equals 15 residues. CDR1 MNHEY and CDR2 SVGEGT come from the germline V gene. As DNA, the CDR3 is TGTGCCAGCAGTTACTCAGACAGTCCTTATGAAAAACTGTTTTTT. This gives the protein CASSYSDSPYEKLFF.

The rearrangement uses TRBV6-1 and TRBJ1-1; 7 bases agree with TRBD1. CDR1 and CDR2 (germline): MNHNS, SASEGT. V lost 8 bases and J lost 3; bases outside the gene matches: 6. The CDR3 is 13 residues long. CDR3 amino acids: CASLDRRYTEAFF. CDR3 coding DNA: TGTGCCAGCCTGGACAGGAGGTACACTGAAGCTTTCTTT.

V usage is TRBV5-4 and J usage is TRBJ2-1; D may correspond to TRBD1 or TRBD2 (5 bases each). Trimming shortened V by 2 bases and J by 2 bases, and 14 bases separated the two germline ends. Germline assignment: CDR1 SGHNT and CDR2 YYREEE (reference sequence). CDR3 length: 16 residues. CDR3 sequence: CASSFFLGTAYNEQFF. CDR3 coding DNA: TGTGCCAGCAGCTTTTTTTTAGGGACCGCCTACAATGAGCAGTTCTTC.

This clonotype was picked up a small number of times. This rearrangement joins TRBV5-4 to TRBJ2-1; the match to TRBD1 covers 12 bases. CDR3 length: 15 amino acids. Germline CDR1 and CDR2: SGHNT and YYREEE (reference sequence). The junction had 6 bases not matched to a gene; V was cut back by 3 bases and J by 8 bases. CDR3 in DNA: TGTGCCAGCAGCTCGGGACAGGGGGCTCGGGATGAGCAGTTCTTC. As protein: CASSSGQGARDEQFF. The whole variable domain, remainder taken from reference TRBV5-4 and TRBJ2-1, is ETGVTQSPTHLIKTRGQQVTLRCSSQSGHNTVSWYQQALGQGPQFIFQYYREEENGRGNFPPRFSGLQFPNYSSELNVNALELDDSALYLCASSSGQGARDEQFFGPGTRLTVL.